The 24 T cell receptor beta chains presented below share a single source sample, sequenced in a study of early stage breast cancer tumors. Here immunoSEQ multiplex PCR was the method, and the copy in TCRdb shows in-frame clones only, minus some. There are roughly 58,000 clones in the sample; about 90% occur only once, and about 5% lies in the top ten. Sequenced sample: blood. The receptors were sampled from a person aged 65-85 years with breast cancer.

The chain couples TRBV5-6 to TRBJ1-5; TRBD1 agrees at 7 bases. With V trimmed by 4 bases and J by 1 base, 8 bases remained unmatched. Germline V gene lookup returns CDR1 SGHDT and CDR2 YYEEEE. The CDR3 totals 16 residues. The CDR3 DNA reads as TGTGCCAGCAGCGAATACACAGGGGCCAGCAATCAGCCCCAGCATTTT. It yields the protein CASSEYTGASNQPQHF.

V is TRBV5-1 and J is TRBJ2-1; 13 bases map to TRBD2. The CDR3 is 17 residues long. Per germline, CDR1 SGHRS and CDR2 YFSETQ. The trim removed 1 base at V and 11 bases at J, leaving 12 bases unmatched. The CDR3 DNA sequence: TGCGCCAGCAGCTTGCGGTCTGGACTAGCGGGGGCCAAAAAGCAGTTCTTC. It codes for CASSLRSGLAGAKKQFF.

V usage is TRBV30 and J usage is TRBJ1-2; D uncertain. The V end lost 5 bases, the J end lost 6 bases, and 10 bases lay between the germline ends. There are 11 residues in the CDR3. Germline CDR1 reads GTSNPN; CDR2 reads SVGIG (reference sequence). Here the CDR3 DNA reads TGTGCCTGGTATTACCGGGATGGCTACACCTTC. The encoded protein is CAWYYRDGYTF.

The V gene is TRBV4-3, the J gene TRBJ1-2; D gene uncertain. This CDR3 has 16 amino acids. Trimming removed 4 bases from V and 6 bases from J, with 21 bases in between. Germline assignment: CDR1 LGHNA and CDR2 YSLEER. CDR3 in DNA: TGCGCCAGCAGCCCCGGCGGGGAACCCATTGTCCATGGCTACACCTTC. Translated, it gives CASSPGGEPIVHGYTF.

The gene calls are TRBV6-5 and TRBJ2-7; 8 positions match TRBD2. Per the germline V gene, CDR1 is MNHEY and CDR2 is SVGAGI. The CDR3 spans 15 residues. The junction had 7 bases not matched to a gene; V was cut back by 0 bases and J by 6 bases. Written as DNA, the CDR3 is TGTGCCAGCAGTTACTCTCCAGCGGGAGAACTCGAGCAGTACTTC. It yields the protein CASSYSPAGELEQYF.

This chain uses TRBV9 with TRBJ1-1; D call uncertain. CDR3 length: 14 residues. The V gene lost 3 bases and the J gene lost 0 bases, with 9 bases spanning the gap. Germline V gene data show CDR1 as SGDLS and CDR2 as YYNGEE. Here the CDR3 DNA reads TGTGCCAGCAGCGAGCAGACACTGAACACTGAAGCTTTCTTT. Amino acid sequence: CASSEQTLNTEAFF. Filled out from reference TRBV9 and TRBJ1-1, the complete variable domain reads DSGVTQTPKHLITATGQRVTLRCSPRSGDLSVYWYQQSLDQGLQFLIQYYNGEERAKGNILERFSAQQFPDLHSELNLSSLELGDSALYFCASSEQTLNTEAFFGQGTRLTVV.

CDR3 sequence: CASSLGDRAAGELFF. CDR3 DNA: TGTGCCAGCAGCTTGGGTGACAGGGCGGCCGGGGAGCTGTTTTTT. The chain carries TRBV5-4 and TRBJ2-2; 7 nucleotides match TRBD1. CDR3 length: 15 residues. Germline V CDR1 and CDR2: SGHNT, YYREEE (reference sequence). J was trimmed by 6 bases and V by 0 bases; bases with no gene match: 5.

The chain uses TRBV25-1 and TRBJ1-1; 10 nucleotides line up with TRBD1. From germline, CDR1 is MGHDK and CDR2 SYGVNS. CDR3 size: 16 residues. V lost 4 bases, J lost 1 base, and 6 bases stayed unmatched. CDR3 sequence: CASSGTGGSRNTEAFF. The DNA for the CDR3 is TGTGCCAGCAGTGGGACAGGGGGGAGTCGGAACACTGAAGCTTTCTTT. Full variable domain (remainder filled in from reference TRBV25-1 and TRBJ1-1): EADIYQTPRYLVIGTGKKITLECSQTMGHDKMYWYQQDPGMELHLIHYSYGVNSTEKGDLSSESTVSRIRTEHFPLTLESARPSHTSQYLCASSGTGGSRNTEAFFGQGTRLTVV.

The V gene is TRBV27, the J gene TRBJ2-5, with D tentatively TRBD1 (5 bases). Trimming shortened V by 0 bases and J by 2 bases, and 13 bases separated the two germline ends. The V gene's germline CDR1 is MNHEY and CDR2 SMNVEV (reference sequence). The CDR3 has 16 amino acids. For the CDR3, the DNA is TGTGCCAGCAGTTTATCGCGCAGGGTAGGGCAAGAGACCCAGTACTTC. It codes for CASSLSRRVGQETQYF.

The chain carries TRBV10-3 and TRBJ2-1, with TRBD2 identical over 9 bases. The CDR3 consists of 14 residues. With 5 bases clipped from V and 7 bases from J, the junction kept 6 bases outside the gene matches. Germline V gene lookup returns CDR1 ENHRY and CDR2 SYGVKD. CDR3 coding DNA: TGTGCCATCAGTCCTAGCGGGATATCAAATGAGCAGTTCTTC. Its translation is CAISPSGISNEQFF.

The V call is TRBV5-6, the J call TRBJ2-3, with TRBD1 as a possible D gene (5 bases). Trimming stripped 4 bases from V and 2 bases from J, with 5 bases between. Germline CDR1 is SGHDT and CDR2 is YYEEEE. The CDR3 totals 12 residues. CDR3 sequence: CASSGATDTQYF. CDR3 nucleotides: TGTGCCAGCAGCGGGGCCACAGATACGCAGTATTTT.

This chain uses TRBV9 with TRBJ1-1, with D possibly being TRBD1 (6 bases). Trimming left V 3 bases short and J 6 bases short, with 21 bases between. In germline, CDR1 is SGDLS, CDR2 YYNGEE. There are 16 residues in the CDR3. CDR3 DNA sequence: TGTGCCAGCAGCGCCCCAGGAGTGGGGGCGCTGGCTGAAGCTTTCTTT. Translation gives CASSAPGVGALAEAFF.

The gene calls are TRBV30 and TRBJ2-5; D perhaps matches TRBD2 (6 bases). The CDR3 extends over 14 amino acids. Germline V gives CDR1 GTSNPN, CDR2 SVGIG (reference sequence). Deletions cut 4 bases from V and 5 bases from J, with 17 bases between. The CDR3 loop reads CAWNTRGTGETQYF. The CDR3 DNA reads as TGTGCCTGGAATACCCGGGGGACCGGGGAGACCCAGTACTTC.

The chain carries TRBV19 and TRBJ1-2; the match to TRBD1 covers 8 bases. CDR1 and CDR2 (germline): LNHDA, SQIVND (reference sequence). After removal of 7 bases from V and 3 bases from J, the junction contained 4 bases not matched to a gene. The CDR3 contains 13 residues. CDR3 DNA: TGTGCCAGTAATCAGGGGGCGTACTATGGCTACACCTTC. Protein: CASNQGAYYGYTF.

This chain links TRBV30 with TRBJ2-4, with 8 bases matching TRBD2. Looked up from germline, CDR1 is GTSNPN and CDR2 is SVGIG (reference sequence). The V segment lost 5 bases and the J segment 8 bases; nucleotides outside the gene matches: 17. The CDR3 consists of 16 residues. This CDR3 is CAWSSGSAPLGDIQYF. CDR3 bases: TGTGCCTGGTCCAGCGGGAGTGCGCCCCTTGGGGACATTCAGTACTTC. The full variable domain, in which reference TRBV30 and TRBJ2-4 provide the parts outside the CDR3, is SQTIHQWPATLVQPVGSPLSLECTVEGTSNPNLYWYRQAAGRGLQLLFYSVGIGQISSEVPQNLSASRPQDRQFILSSKKLLLSDSGFYLCAWSSGSAPLGDIQYFGAGTRLSVL.

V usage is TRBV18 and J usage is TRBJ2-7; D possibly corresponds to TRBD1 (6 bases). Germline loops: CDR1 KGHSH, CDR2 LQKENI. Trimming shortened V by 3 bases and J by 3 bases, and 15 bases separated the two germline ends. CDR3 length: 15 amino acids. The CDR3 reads CASSPGQGKVYEQYF. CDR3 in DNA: TGTGCCAGCTCACCTGGGCAGGGGAAAGTCTACGAGCAGTACTTC.

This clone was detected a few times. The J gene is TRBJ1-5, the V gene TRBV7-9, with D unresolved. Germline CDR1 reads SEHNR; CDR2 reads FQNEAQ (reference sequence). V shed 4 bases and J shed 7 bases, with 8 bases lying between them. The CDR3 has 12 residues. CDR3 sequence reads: CASSSGEQPQHF. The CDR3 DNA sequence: TGTGCCAGCAGCTCCGGGGAACAGCCCCAGCATTTT.

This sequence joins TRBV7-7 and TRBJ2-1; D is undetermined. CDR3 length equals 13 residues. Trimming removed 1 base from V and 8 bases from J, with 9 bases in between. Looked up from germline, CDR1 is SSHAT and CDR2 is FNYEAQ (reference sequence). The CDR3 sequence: CASSLGPVDEQFF. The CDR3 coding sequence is TGTGCCAGCAGCTTAGGTCCGGTGGATGAGCAGTTCTTC. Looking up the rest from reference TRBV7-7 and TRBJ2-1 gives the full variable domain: GAGVSQSPRYKVTKRGQDVTLRCDPISSHATLYWYQQALGQGPEFLTYFNYEAQPDKSGLPSDRFSAERPEGSISTLTIQRTEQRDSAMYRCASSLGPVDEQFFGPGTRLTVL.

In nucleotides, the CDR3 is TGTGCCAGCAGCGTAGGAAATCAGCGGGGGGGCCTAGGGACCCAGTACTTC. This encodes CASSVGNQRGGLGTQYF. The rearrangement joins TRBV9 to TRBJ2-5; 10 positions agree with TRBD2. Trimming removed 0 bases from V and 7 bases from J; junction bases left unmatched: 12. The length of the CDR3 is 17 residues. The germline gives CDR1 SGDLS, CDR2 YYNGEE.

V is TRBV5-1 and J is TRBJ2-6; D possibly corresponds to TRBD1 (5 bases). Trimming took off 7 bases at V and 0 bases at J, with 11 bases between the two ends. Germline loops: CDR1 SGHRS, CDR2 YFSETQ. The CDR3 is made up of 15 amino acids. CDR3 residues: CASRTDNSGANVLTF. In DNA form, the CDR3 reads TGCGCCAGCCGAACGGACAACTCTGGGGCCAACGTCCTGACTTTC.

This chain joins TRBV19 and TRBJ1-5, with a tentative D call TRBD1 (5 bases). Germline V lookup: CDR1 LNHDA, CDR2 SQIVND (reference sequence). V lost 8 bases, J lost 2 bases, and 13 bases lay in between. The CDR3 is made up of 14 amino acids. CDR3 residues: CASSWDSGNQPQHF. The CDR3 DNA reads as TGTGCCAGTTCTTGGGACTCAGGCAATCAGCCCCAGCATTTT.

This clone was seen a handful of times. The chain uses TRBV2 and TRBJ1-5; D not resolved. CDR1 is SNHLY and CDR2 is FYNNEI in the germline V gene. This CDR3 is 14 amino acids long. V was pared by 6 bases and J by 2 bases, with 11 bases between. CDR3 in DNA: TGTGCCAGCAGGGGCGTCTCTCGCAATCAGCCCCAGCATTTT. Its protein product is CASRGVSRNQPQHF.

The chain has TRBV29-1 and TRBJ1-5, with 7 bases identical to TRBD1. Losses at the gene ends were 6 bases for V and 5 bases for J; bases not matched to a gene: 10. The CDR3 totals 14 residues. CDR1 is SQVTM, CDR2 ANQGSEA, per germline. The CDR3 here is CSVADRDEDQPQHF. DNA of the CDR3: TGCAGCGTCGCCGACAGGGATGAGGATCAGCCCCAGCATTTT.

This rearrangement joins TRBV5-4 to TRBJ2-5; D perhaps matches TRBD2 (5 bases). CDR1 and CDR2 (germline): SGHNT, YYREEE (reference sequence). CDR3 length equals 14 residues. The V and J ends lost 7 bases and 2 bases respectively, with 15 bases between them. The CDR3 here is CASGRAGPQETQYF. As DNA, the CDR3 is TGTGCCAGCGGAAGGGCGGGCCCTCAAGAGACCCAGTACTTC.